The T cell receptor (beta chain) described here comes from a study of blood T cell repertoires in COVID-19. Study in general: The United States, Italy and Spain were the sources of the acute and convalescent COVID-19 samples. T cells, B-cell-depleted T cells, or PBMCs provided the cDNA or gDNA that served as material.

Study processing details: Nucleated cell counts were estimated from reference gene primer amplification. Method: immunoSEQ multiplex PCR; TCRdb's copy keeps in-frame clones and lacks some. The V and J calls and clone size were taken over from that table, and D and trimming were inferred from the DNA. The sample shows over 200,000 clones, roughly 88% of them seen only once. Sequenced: peripheral blood. The clonotype originates from a man younger than 30 with active or convalescent COVID-19.

CDR3 sequence reads: CASSYSRGQDISNYGYTF. In nucleotides, the CDR3 is TGTGCCAGCAGTTACTCGAGAGGACAGGATATTTCTAACTATGGCTACACCTTC. V is TRBV6-2 or TRBV6-3 and J is TRBJ1-2; TRBD1 agrees at 7 bases. The ends lost 0 bases at V and 0 bases at J; junction bases unmatched: 10. The CDR3 is made up of 18 amino acids. In germline, CDR1 is MNHEY, CDR2 SVGEGT.